Following are 3 T cell receptor beta chains from one sample sequenced in a study of T-cell reconstitution after alpha-beta-depleted transplantation in children. Unique molecular identifiers featured in how the TCRbeta library was prepared. TCRdb re-derived calls from the PCR reads in MiXCR, one entry per CDR3 protein. The sample shows hundreds of thousands of distinct CDR3 sequences, roughly 15% of them seen only once. The sequences come from PBMCs, collected from the stem cell graft. All receptors come from a human donor who donated a stem cell graft to a child with Fanconi anemia.

This clonotype has a handful of counts. V usage is TRBV29-1 and J usage is TRBJ1-1, with TRBD1 matching 7 bases. V lost 7 bases and J lost 5; bases outside the gene matches: 10. This CDR3 has 13 residues. Germline CDR1 and CDR2: SQVTM and ANQGSEA. CDR3 DNA sequence: TGCAGCGCCCGACAGGGAAGTGGAACTGAAGCTTTCTTT. This gives the protein CSARQGSGTEAFF.

J is TRBJ2-3 and V is TRBV5-6; D unclear. CDR3 length: 14 residues. From germline, CDR1 is SGHDT and CDR2 YYEEEE. V shed 0 bases and J shed 4 bases, with 9 bases lying between them. CDR3 sequence: CASSLGSDADTQYF. In DNA, the CDR3 is TGTGCCAGCAGCTTGGGCTCCGACGCAGATACGCAGTATTTT.

This chain uses TRBV11-2 with TRBJ1-1; TRBD1 matches at 12 bases. CDR3 length: 17 residues. The J segment lost 5 bases and the V segment lost 1 base, leaving 8 bases of the junction unmatched. Germline CDR1 reads SGHAT; CDR2 reads FQNNGV. This CDR3 is CASSLVGGTGGWTEAFF. The CDR3 DNA follows: TGTGCCAGCAGCTTAGTAGGAGGGACAGGGGGCTGGACTGAAGCTTTCTTT.